A single sample is the source of the 9 T cell receptor beta chains below, sequenced in a study of blood T cell repertoires in COVID-19. Using immunoSEQ multiplex PCR, the repertoire was profiled, and TCRdb retains in-frame clones only, with some absent. Here the sample spans approximately 130,000 clones, around 87% being singletons. Source material: peripheral blood. These receptors all come from a man aged 45-65 years with acute or convalescent COVID-19.

This chain connects TRBV5-1 to TRBJ2-2; TRBD2 matches 9 bases. The V gene's germline CDR1 is SGHRS and CDR2 YFSETQ. The CDR3 has 15 residues. V was clipped by 4 bases and J by 7 bases; unmatched bases: 8. CDR3 sequence reads: CASSVIAGAGGELFF. The CDR3 nucleotides read TGCGCCAGCAGCGTAATAGCGGGAGCGGGCGGGGAGCTGTTTTTT.

The genes are TRBV19 and TRBJ2-1; the match to TRBD1 covers 7 bases. CDR3 length equals 13 residues. The J segment lost 5 bases and the V segment lost 5 bases, leaving 3 bases of the junction unmatched. Germline loops: CDR1 LNHDA, CDR2 SQIVND (reference sequence). In nucleotides, the CDR3 is TGTGCCAGTAGTGCACAGGGGAACAATGAGCAGTTCTTC. Protein product: CASSAQGNNEQFF.

V usage is TRBV11-3 and J usage is TRBJ2-3; possibly TRBD2 for D (5 bases). Germline-derived CDR1 and CDR2 are SGHNT and YENEEA. V lost 8 bases and J 5 bases, leaving 11 bases between the germline ends. This CDR3 is 12 amino acids long. Here the CDR3 reads CASGAREDTQYF. The CDR3 region has the DNA TGTGCCAGCGGCGCGAGGGAAGATACGCAGTATTTT.

This sequence joins TRBV5-4 and TRBJ2-7; the match to TRBD2 covers 9 bases. The CDR3 has 15 residues. V gave up 4 bases and J gave up 0 bases; unmatched junction bases: 5. The germline V gene encodes CDR1 SGHNT and CDR2 YYREEE (reference sequence). The CDR3: CASSQKREVSYEQYF. DNA of the CDR3: TGTGCCAGCAGCCAAAAGCGGGAGGTCTCCTACGAGCAGTACTTC.

The chain recombines TRBV6-1 with TRBJ1-1; no clear D. From germline, CDR1 is MNHNS and CDR2 SASEGT. V gave up 2 bases and J gave up 1 base, with 8 bases separating them. The CDR3 length is 14 residues. In nucleotides, the CDR3 is TGTGCCAGCAGTGAAAGGAGGGAGAACACTGAAGCTTTCTTT. Residues: CASSERRENTEAFF.

This clone appeared a few times. The rearrangement joins TRBV30 to TRBJ1-5; D might be TRBD1 (6 bases). Germline V gives CDR1 GTSNPN, CDR2 SVGIG (reference sequence). V was trimmed by 5 bases and J by 5 bases, leaving 13 bases between them. The CDR3 contains 13 residues. CDR3 sequence (DNA): TGTGCCTGGGGACAGAGCCCCCATCAGCCCCAGCATTTT. Translation gives CAWGQSPHQPQHF. The full variable domain, rest sourced from reference TRBV30 and TRBJ1-5, is SQTIHQWPATLVQPVGSPLSLECTVEGTSNPNLYWYRQAAGRGLQLLFYSVGIGQISSEVPQNLSASRPQDRQFILSSKKLLLSDSGFYLCAWGQSPHQPQHFGDGTRLSIL.

The V call is TRBV9, the J call TRBJ1-1; the D gene is possibly TRBD1 (6 bases). This CDR3 has 12 residues. The germline V gene has CDR1 SGDLS and CDR2 YYNGEE. Deletions cut 3 bases from V and 8 bases from J, with 11 bases between. The CDR3: CASSARTEEAFF. DNA of the CDR3: TGTGCCAGCAGCGCGAGGACAGAGGAAGCTTTCTTT. Filled out from reference TRBV9 and TRBJ1-1, the complete variable domain reads DSGVTQTPKHLITATGQRVTLRCSPRSGDLSVYWYQQSLDQGLQFLIQYYNGEERAKGNILERFSAQQFPDLHSELNLSSLELGDSALYFCASSARTEEAFFGQGTRLTVV.

CDR3 coding DNA: TGCGCCAGCAGCCCTTTGGCATTCAGCACAGATACGCAGTATTTT. It encodes CASSPLAFSTDTQYF. The chain links TRBV5-1 to TRBJ2-3; D not resolved. The length of the CDR3 is 15 residues. Per germline, CDR1 SGHRS and CDR2 YFSETQ. Trimming took 4 bases from V and 0 from J, leaving 12 bases between them.

V and J are TRBV18 and TRBJ1-5; 7 positions match TRBD1. The CDR3 runs to 14 residues. Looked up from germline, CDR1 is KGHSH and CDR2 is LQKENI. Unmatched junction bases numbered 3, after V lost 2 bases and J lost 5 bases. CDR3 protein: CASSPYRGDQPQHF. The CDR3 DNA follows: TGTGCCAGCTCACCATACAGGGGCGATCAGCCCCAGCATTTT. The whole variable domain, filled in from reference TRBV18 and TRBJ1-5, reads NAGVMQNPRHLVRRRGQEARLRCSPMKGHSHVYWYRQLPEEGLKFMVYLQKENIIDESGMPKERFSAEFPKEGPSILRIQQVVRGDSAAYFCASSPYRGDQPQHFGDGTRLSIL.